This T cell receptor (beta chain) was observed in a study of shared clonotypes between healthy human individuals. Across the study: Every donor yielded three CD4 naive, three CD4 memory, two CD8 naive and one CD8 memory plate.

Overall study findings and caveats: Non-shared clonotypes were found to have lower generation probabilities than the clonotypes that were shared by all four of the sorted-subset donors. Sampling included only blood; tissue repertoires likely differ.

Under the authors' procedure: ImmunoSEQ junction-only sequences lacked quality scores, so their filtering differed. Method: immunoSEQ multiplex PCR; TCRdb's copy keeps in-frame clones and lacks some. V, J and clone size are taken as reported in that table, and D and trimming were inferred from the DNA itself. The sample yields 550,000 to 850,000 clones, around 67% seen once. Turning to this clone: Its antigen remains unidentified.

Input material: memory CD4+ T cells sorted from blood. Indicated subset: CD45RA-negative fraction. The origin of this receptor is a woman in her thirties in good health.

CDR3 nucleotides: TGTGCCAGCAGTTTCCCTAGGGGACTAGCGGACGAGCAGTACTTC. Translated: CASSFPRGLADEQYF. The V and J genes are TRBV28 and TRBJ2-7; 11 nucleotides align to TRBD2. Germline V gene sequence: CDR1 MDHEN, CDR2 SYDVKM. The CDR3 loop spans 15 amino acids. V was pared by 3 bases and J by 5 bases, with 6 bases of the junction left unmatched.